The next 16 T cell receptor beta chains were all read from a single sample in a study of glioma-infiltrating T cells (dated by TCRdb to the mid-2010s). For sequencing, an Illumina MiSeq was employed. The iRepertoire nested amplicon-rescue multiplex PCR (arm-PCR) platform was used to amplify TCR alpha and beta CDR3 regions from RNA. Using fastp at Q25 and MiXCR, TCRdb reprocessed the public reads and kept productive beta chains. Rows with one shared CDR3 protein collapse into an entry with the most common genes and DNA. In all, the sample holds about 190,000 distinct CDR3 sequences, and approximately 30% of those were seen once. The ten largest clones add up to 20% of the sample. The material sequenced was glioma tissue, nonneoplastic brain tissue, or PBMCs (not recorded which). Receptors were obtained from a human donor with low-grade glioma or glioblastoma, undergoing nonglioma brain surgery, or in good health (not recorded which).

This clonotype was found many times. The J gene is TRBJ2-1, the V gene TRBV7-2; the D is unclear. V was clipped by 5 bases and J by 3 bases, with 14 bases between them. The CDR3 extends over 15 amino acids. Germline lookup yields CDR1 SGHTA and CDR2 FQGNSA. The CDR3 protein is CASSPEASLYNEQFF. CDR3 DNA sequence: TGTGCCAGCAGCCCCGAAGCTTCTCTCTACAATGAGCAGTTCTTC. Supplemented by reference TRBV7-2 and TRBJ2-1, the full variable domain reads GAGVSQSPSNKVTEKGKDVELRCDPISGHTALYWYRQSLGQGLEFLIYFQGNSAPDKSGLPSDRFSAERTGGSVSTLTIQRTQQEDSAVYLCASSPEASLYNEQFFGPGTRLTVL.

The sample holds many counts of this clonotype. This sequence joins TRBV20-1 and TRBJ2-7; D remains ambiguous. CDR3 length: 11 residues. Trimming removed 2 bases from V and 6 bases from J, with 8 bases in between. Germline V gives CDR1 DFQATT, CDR2 SNEGSKA (reference sequence). The CDR3 nucleotides are TGCAGTGCTAGACACCTCTCCGAGCAGTACTTC. It encodes CSARHLSEQYF.

The J gene is TRBJ2-3, the V gene TRBV29-1; 8 positions agree with TRBD2. V shed 7 bases and J 7 bases; nucleotides not matched to a gene: 7. Per the germline V gene, CDR1 is SQVTM and CDR2 is ANQGSEA. The CDR3 has 12 amino acids. CDR3 residues: CSGLTSGHTQYF. The CDR3 nucleotides read TGCAGCGGCCTTACTAGCGGACATACGCAGTATTTT.

This clonotype was recorded at least ten times. V is TRBV6-6 and J is TRBJ2-7; D possibly corresponds to TRBD1 (5 bases). The CDR3 extends over 15 amino acids. CDR1 is MNHNY, CDR2 SVGAGI, per germline (reference sequence). The V end lost 0 bases, the J end lost 0 bases, and 9 bases lay between the germline ends. The CDR3 region has the DNA TGTGCCAGCAGTTACTCGACAGCTTTCTCCTACGAGCAGTACTTC. Translated, it gives CASSYSTAFSYEQYF.

This clonotype occurred many times. The chain combines TRBV6-2 or TRBV6-3 with TRBJ1-2; D not resolved. From germline, CDR1 is MNHEY and CDR2 SVGEGT. There are 14 residues in the CDR3. V lost 0 bases to trimming and J lost 7 bases, with 12 bases between them. The CDR3 DNA reads TGTGCCAGCAGTTACTCGCTCGAAGCCCTTGGCTACACCTTC. The encoded protein is CASSYSLEALGYTF.

This clonotype was found many times. Written as DNA, the CDR3 is TGTGCCAGCAGCTTGTTCATCCTAGCGGGAGGCCAGGGGGAGACCCAGTACTTC. Protein sequence: CASSLFILAGGQGETQYF. The chain combines TRBV7-2 with TRBJ2-5; TRBD2 aligns across 11 bases. Germline trimming cut 3 bases from V and 5 bases from J; bases unmatched to any gene: 14. In germline, CDR1 is SGHTA, CDR2 FQGNSA. This CDR3 is 18 amino acids long.

In this sample, this clonotype turned up many times. The chain recombines TRBV27 with TRBJ2-2, with D unresolved. CDR1 and CDR2 (germline): MNHEY, SMNVEV (reference sequence). The CDR3 is 13 amino acids. V shed 6 bases and J shed 0 bases, with 5 bases lying between them. The CDR3 DNA is TGTGCCAGCAGCCGCCCGAACACCGGGGAGCTGTTTTTT. This encodes CASSRPNTGELFF.

This clonotype was recorded at least ten times. V gene TRBV28 combines with J gene TRBJ1-1, with 7 bases that match TRBD1. CDR1 and CDR2 from the germline V gene are MDHEN and SYDVKM. The ends lost 5 bases at V and 4 bases at J; junction bases unmatched: 7. The CDR3 loop spans 14 amino acids. The CDR3 sequence: CASSRQGLGTEAFF. DNA for the CDR3: TGTGCCAGCAGTCGACAGGGTTTGGGCACTGAAGCTTTCTTT.

This clonotype was recorded at least ten times. The chain uses TRBV19 and TRBJ2-7; TRBD1 matches 9 bases. The V and J ends lost 0 bases and 3 bases, in that order; junction bases with no gene match: 9. Germline-derived CDR1 and CDR2 are LNHDA and SQIVND (reference sequence). There are 17 residues in the CDR3. The DNA of the CDR3 is TGTGCCAGTAGTATAGATCCCCGGGACAGGGAGATCTACGAGCAGTACTTC. It yields the protein CASSIDPRDREIYEQYF. The whole variable domain, filled in from reference TRBV19 and TRBJ2-7, reads DGGITQSPKYLFRKEGQNVTLSCEQNLNHDAMYWYRQDPGQGLRLIYYSQIVNDFQKGDIAEGYSVSREKKESFPLTVTSAQKNPTAFYLCASSIDPRDREIYEQYFGPGTRLTVT.

This clonotype was counted only a few times. CDR3 nucleotides: TGTGCCTGGGGAAGGACCGGAGGGATCTATGGCTACACCTTC. It is translated as CAWGRTGGIYGYTF. This chain joins TRBV30 and TRBJ1-2; no clear D gene. Germline CDR1 is GTSNPN and CDR2 is SVGIG (reference sequence). The V end lost 5 bases, the J end lost 4 bases, and 17 bases lay between the germline ends. This CDR3 comprises 14 residues.

This clonotype has at least ten counts. The V call is TRBV28, the J call TRBJ2-3; D perhaps matches TRBD1 (6 bases). Deletions cut 6 bases from V and 2 bases from J, with 15 bases between. Germline assignment: CDR1 MDHEN and CDR2 SYDVKM. The CDR3 length is 15 residues. As DNA, the CDR3 is TGTGCCAGCAGCACCAACAGGGAATTCACAGATACGCAGTATTTT. This sequence encodes CASSTNREFTDTQYF.

This chain links TRBV29-1 with TRBJ2-3, with D perhaps matching TRBD2 (6 bases). CDR1 SQVTM and CDR2 ANQGSEA come from the germline V gene. This CDR3 is 14 amino acids long. Trimming left V 7 bases short and J 0 bases short, with 14 bases between. The CDR3 DNA reads TGCAGCGGTATAAGCGGGCCTAGCACAGATACGCAGTATTTT. Translating it yields CSGISGPSTDTQYF.

This clonotype was picked up many times. The genes are TRBV3-1 and TRBJ2-7; 7 positions agree with TRBD2. The CDR3 spans 13 residues. Germline loops: CDR1 LGHDT, CDR2 YNNKEL (reference sequence). J gave up 5 bases and V 4 bases, and 5 bases lay outside the gene matches. The CDR3 DNA reads TGTGCCAGCAGCCCAATAGCGGGTAACGAGCAGTACTTC. The encoded protein is CASSPIAGNEQYF.

The chain uses TRBV29-1 and TRBJ2-6; no firm D call. Trimming removed 5 bases from V and 0 bases from J, with 8 bases in between. The CDR3 is made up of 14 amino acids. The germline V gene has CDR1 SQVTM and CDR2 ANQGSEA. The CDR3 region has the DNA TGCAGCGTTAGGTCTGACTCTGGGGCCAACGTCCTGACTTTC. Encoded protein: CSVRSDSGANVLTF.

Remarks on this clonotype: With a much larger clone just one base away, this may be a read error. The chain combines TRBV7-2 with TRBJ1-5; the D gene is possibly TRBD1 (5 bases). The V end was cut by 5 bases, the J end by 0 bases, with 11 bases between. Per the germline V gene, CDR1 is SGHTA and CDR2 is FQGNSA. This CDR3 has 15 residues. The CDR3 region has the DNA TGTGCCAGCAGCCCTGACAGTCATAGCAATCAGCCCCAGCATTTT. Translation gives CASSPDSHSNQPQHF.

This clonotype was seen only a few times. The rearrangement links TRBV19 to TRBJ1-1; perhaps TRBD1 as D (5 bases). V was cut by 2 bases and J by 0 bases, with 10 bases left in between. This CDR3 is 15 amino acids long. Germline V lookup: CDR1 LNHDA, CDR2 SQIVND (reference sequence). DNA for the CDR3: TGTGCCAGTAGTATACAGAACAGGATGAACACTGAAGCTTTCTTT. Encoded protein: CASSIQNRMNTEAFF. Based on the CDR3 plus reference TRBV19 and TRBJ1-1, the full variable domain is DGGITQSPKYLFRKEGQNVTLSCEQNLNHDAMYWYRQDPGQGLRLIYYSQIVNDFQKGDIAEGYSVSREKKESFPLTVTSAQKNPTAFYLCASSIQNRMNTEAFFGQGTRLTVV.